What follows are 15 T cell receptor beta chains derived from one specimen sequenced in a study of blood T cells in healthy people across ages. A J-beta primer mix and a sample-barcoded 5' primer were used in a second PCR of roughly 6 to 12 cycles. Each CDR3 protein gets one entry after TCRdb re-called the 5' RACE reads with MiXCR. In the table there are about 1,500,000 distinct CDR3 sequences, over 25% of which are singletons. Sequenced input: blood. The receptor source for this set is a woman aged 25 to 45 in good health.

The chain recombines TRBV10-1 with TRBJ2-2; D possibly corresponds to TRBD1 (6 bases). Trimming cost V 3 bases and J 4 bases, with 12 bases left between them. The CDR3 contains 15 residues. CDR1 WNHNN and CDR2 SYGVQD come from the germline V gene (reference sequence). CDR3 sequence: CASSDGTIFTGELFF. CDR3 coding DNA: TGCGCCAGCAGTGATGGGACAATATTCACCGGGGAGCTGTTTTTT.

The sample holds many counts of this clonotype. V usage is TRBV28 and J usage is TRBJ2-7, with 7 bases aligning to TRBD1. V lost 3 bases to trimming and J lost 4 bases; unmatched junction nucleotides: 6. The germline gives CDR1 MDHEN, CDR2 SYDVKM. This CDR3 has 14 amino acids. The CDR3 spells CASSLATGAYEQYF. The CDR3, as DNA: TGTGCCAGCAGTTTGGCAACAGGGGCATACGAGCAGTACTTC.

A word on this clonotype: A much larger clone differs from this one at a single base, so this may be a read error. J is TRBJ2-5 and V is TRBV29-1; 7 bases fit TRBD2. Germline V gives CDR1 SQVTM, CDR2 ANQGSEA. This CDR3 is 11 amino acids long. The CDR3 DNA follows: TGCGGCGCCGGGGAGGGTGAGACCCAGTACTTC. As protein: CGAGEGETQYF.

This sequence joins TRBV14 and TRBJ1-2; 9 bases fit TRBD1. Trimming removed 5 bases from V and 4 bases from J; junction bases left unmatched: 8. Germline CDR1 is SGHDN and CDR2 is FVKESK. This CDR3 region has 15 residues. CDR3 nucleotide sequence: TGTGCCAGCAGCAAGGGGACAGGGACCGGCTATGGCTACACCTTC. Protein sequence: CASSKGTGTGYGYTF.

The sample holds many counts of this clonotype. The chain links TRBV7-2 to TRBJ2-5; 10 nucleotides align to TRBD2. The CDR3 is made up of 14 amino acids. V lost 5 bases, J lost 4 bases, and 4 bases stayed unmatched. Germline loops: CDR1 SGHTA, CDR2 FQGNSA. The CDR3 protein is CASSARTSGETQYF. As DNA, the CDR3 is TGTGCCAGCAGCGCCAGGACTAGCGGAGAGACCCAGTACTTC.

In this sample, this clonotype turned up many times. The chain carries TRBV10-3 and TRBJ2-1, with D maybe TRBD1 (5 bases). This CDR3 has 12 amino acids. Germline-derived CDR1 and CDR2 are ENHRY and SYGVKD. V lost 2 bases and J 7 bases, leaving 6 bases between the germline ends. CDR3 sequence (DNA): TGTGCCATCAGTGAGGACAGTAATGAGCAGTTCTTC. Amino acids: CAISEDSNEQFF.

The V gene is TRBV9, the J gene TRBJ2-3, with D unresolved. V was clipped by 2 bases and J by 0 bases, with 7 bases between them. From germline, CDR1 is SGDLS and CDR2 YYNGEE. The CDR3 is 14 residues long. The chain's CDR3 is CASSVGHSTDTQYF. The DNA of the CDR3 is TGTGCCAGCAGCGTCGGTCATAGCACAGATACGCAGTATTTT.

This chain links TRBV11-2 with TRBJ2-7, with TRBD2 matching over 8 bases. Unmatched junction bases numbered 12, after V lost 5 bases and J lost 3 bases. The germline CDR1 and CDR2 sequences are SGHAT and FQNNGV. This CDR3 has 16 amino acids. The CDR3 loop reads CASSPGGVAGYYEQYF. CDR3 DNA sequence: TGTGCCAGCAGCCCTGGTGGGGTAGCGGGATACTACGAGCAGTACTTC.

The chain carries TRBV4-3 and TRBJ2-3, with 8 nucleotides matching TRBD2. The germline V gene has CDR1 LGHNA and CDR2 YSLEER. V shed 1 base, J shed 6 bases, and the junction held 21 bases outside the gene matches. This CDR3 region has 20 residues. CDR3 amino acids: CASSQVGSRDRSGSRDTQYF. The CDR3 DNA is TGCGCCAGCAGCCAAGTGGGGTCGAGGGACCGGAGCGGGAGTCGTGATACGCAGTATTTT.

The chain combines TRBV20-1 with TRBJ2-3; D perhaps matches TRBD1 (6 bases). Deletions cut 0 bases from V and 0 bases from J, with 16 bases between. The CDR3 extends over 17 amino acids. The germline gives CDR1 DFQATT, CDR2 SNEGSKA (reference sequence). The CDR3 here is CSARDRKQGVSTDTQYF. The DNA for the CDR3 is TGCAGTGCTAGAGATCGGAAACAGGGCGTCAGCACAGATACGCAGTATTTT.

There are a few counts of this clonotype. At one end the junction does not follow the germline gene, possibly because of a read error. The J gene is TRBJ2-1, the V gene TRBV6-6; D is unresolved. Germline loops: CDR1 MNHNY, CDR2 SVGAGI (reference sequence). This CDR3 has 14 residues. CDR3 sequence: CASTPSGYWDERFF. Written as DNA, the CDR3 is TGTGCCAGCACCCCGTCGGGTTATTGGGATGAGCGGTTCTTC.

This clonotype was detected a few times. The CDR3 DNA reads TGCGCCAGCAGCTCTCGACAGGGTAGGGACATTCAGTACTTC. As protein: CASSSRQGRDIQYF. The rearrangement uses TRBV5-1 and TRBJ2-4; 7 bases match TRBD1. CDR1 SGHRS and CDR2 YFSETQ come from the germline V gene. The CDR3 has 14 residues. The V and J ends lost 3 bases and 8 bases, in that order; junction bases with no gene match: 8.

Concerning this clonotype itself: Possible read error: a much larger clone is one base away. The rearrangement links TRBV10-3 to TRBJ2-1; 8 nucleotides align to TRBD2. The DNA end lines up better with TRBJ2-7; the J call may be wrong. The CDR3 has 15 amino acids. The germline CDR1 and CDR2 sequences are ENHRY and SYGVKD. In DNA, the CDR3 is TGTGCCATCCGGACTAGCTCGAGCTCCTACAATGAGCAGTACTTC. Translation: CAIRTSSSSYNEQYF.

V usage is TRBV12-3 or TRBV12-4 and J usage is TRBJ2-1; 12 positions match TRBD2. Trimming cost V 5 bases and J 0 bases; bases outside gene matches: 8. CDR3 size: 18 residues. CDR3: CASSVPGLAGASYNEQFF. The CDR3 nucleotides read TGTGCCAGCAGTGTACCGGGACTAGCGGGCGCCTCCTACAATGAGCAGTTCTTC.

The CDR3 DNA is TGTGCCAGCAGCTTGTGGACAGAGAGTGGAAAACTGTTTTTT. Its translation is CASSLWTESGKLFF. The chain is built from TRBV7-2 and TRBJ1-4; D is perhaps TRBD1 (6 bases). This CDR3 region has 14 residues. The V end was cut by 3 bases, the J end by 10 bases, with 15 bases between. Germline lookup yields CDR1 SGHTA and CDR2 FQGNSA.